These T cell receptor beta chains were read from a single sample in a study of cytomegalovirus exposure and HLA in healthy donors. The protocol was immunoSEQ multiplex PCR, while the TCRdb copy is restricted to in-frame clones and leaves out a portion. In the table there are 150,000 to 200,000 clones, over 75% of which are singletons. The sequencing sample was made of PBMCs. These receptors were obtained from a woman aged 45-65 years in good health and CMV-seropositive. The CDR3 runs from the conserved cysteine through the conserved F or W. The D gene is left open where the match is weak. Rows may omit the clone size; those that give it use once, few, many or a size class.

V gene	clone size	J gene	D gene	CDR3 protein	CDR3 DNA
TRBV4-3	-	TRBJ2-7	-	CASSQDSTDTSEQYF	TGCGCCAGCAGCCAAGATTCAACAGATACATCCGAGCAGTACTTC
TRBV5-5	-	TRBJ1-6	TRBD1	CASSLGQGGNSPLHF	TGTGCCAGCAGCTTAGGACAGGGAGGAAATTCACCCCTCCACTTT
TRBV27	few	TRBJ2-7	TRBD2	CASSSWTSGRAYEQYF	TGTGCCAGCAGTTCCTGGACTAGCGGGAGGGCCTACGAGCAGTACTTC
TRBV5-6	-	TRBJ2-1	-	CASSFWRGDTYNEQFF	TGTGCCAGCAGCTTTTGGCGGGGAGACACCTACAATGAGCAGTTCTTC
TRBV29-1	once	TRBJ2-7	TRBD1	CSVPGDRGSYEQYF	TGCAGCGTCCCGGGAGACAGGGGGTCCTACGAGCAGTACTTC
TRBV28	-	TRBJ1-6	-	CASSPILLGAHSPLHF	TGTGCCAGCAGTCCAATCCTTTTGGGAGCTCATTCACCCCTCCACTTT
TRBV9	once	TRBJ2-5	-	CASSVDAQGLYQETQYF	TGTGCCAGCAGCGTAGACGCGCAGGGCCTCTATCAAGAGACCCAGTACTTC
TRBV7-8	few	TRBJ2-5	TRBD2	CASSSLAGGTQETQYF	TGTGCCAGCAGCTCTCTGGCCGGGGGGACCCAAGAGACCCAGTACTTC
TRBV19	-	TRBJ1-1	TRBD1	CATRSGQGYMNTEAFF	TGTGCCACCCGATCGGGACAGGGGTACATGAACACTGAAGCTTTCTTT
TRBV5-1	-	TRBJ1-1	TRBD1	CASSLDRGRRSSEAFF	TGCGCCAGCAGCTTGGACAGGGGGCGTAGGAGCTCTGAAGCTTTCTTT
TRBV4-1	-	TRBJ1-1	-	CASSQGSGTEAFF	TGCGCCAGCAGCCAAGGTTCCGGCACTGAAGCTTTCTTT
TRBV5-6	-	TRBJ1-2	TRBD1	CASRATGVIHYGYTF	TGTGCCAGCAGGGCAACAGGGGTTATTCACTATGGCTACACCTTC
TRBV7-3	-	TRBJ1-1	-	CASSASRGSEAFF	TGTGCCAGCAGCGCCTCCAGGGGTTCTGAAGCTTTCTTT
TRBV5-1	-	TRBJ2-2	TRBD1	CASSVDRGGTGELFF	TGCGCCAGCAGCGTCGACAGGGGAGGAACCGGGGAGCTGTTTTTT
TRBV27	few	TRBJ2-2	TRBD2	CASSSPSGGLNGELFF	TGTGCCAGCAGTTCCCCTAGCGGGGGCCTTAACGGGGAGCTGTTTTTT
TRBV19	-	TRBJ1-2	TRBD1	CASKPGQRYGYTF	TGTGCCAGTAAGCCGGGACAGAGATATGGCTACACCTTC
TRBV7-2	-	TRBJ1-2	-	CASSLTQGPPGYTF	TGTGCCAGCAGCTTAACCCAGGGTCCCCCTGGCTACACCTTC
TRBV11-2	few	TRBJ2-1	-	CASSRDIYNEQFF	TGTGCCAGCAGTAGGGACATATACAATGAGCAGTTCTTC
TRBV14	-	TRBJ2-3	-	CASSLLLSTDTQYF	TGTGCCAGCAGCCTACTGTTATCCACAGATACGCAGTATTTT
TRBV18	-	TRBJ1-6	-	CASSPEERSPLHF	TGTGCCAGCTCACCCGAGGAGAGGTCACCCCTCCACTTT
TRBV2	-	TRBJ2-7	TRBD2	CASRRAGLAGGPREQYF	TGTGCCAGCAGACGCGCCGGACTAGCGGGGGGGCCCCGGGAGCAGTACTTC
TRBV7-2	once	TRBJ1-2	-	CASSLAWGSGYTF	TGTGCCAGCAGCTTAGCGTGGGGCAGCGGCTACACCTTC
TRBV13	-	TRBJ2-7	TRBD2	CASSRGLAGSYEQYF	TGTGCCAGCAGCCGGGGACTAGCGGGATCCTACGAGCAGTACTTC
TRBV5-1	-	TRBJ2-1	-	CASSLVGDSYNEQFF	TGCGCCAGCAGCTTGGTCGGAGACTCCTACAATGAGCAGTTCTTC
TRBV9	-	TRBJ2-1	-	CASTVSGDSYNEQFF	TGTGCCAGCACGGTTAGCGGTGATTCCTACAATGAGCAGTTCTTC
TRBV2	-	TRBJ2-3	TRBD1	CASEGAASDTQYF	TGTGCCAGCGAGGGGGCAGCGTCAGATACGCAGTATTTT
TRBV7-9	-	TRBJ1-1	-	CASSSGIEAFF	TGTGCCAGCAGCTCAGGGATTGAAGCTTTCTTT
TRBV11-3	few	TRBJ2-3	-	CASSFNTDTQYF	TGTGCCAGCAGCTTCAACACAGATACGCAGTATTTT
TRBV5-5	-	TRBJ1-1	TRBD1	CASSSGTGFATTEAFF	TGTGCCAGCAGCTCAGGGACAGGGTTCGCGACCACTGAAGCTTTCTTT
TRBV27	-	TRBJ2-5	TRBD2	CASSPRTSRRLETQYF	TGTGCCAGCAGTCCTCGGACTAGCAGGAGGTTAGAGACCCAGTACTTC
TRBV7-9	-	TRBJ2-7	TRBD2	CASSTEPGLADYEQYF	TGTGCCAGCAGCACTGAACCGGGACTAGCGGACTACGAGCAGTACTTC
TRBV10-3	few	TRBJ2-1	-	CAISESRGTVYNEQFF	TGTGCCATCAGTGAGTCAAGGGGAACAGTCTACAATGAGCAGTTCTTC
TRBV5-1	-	TRBJ2-3	TRBD1	CASSSGQGGPDTQYF	TGCGCCAGCAGCTCGGGACAGGGAGGACCAGATACGCAGTATTTT
TRBV5-1	-	TRBJ2-5	-	CASSLGGHGETQYF	TGCGCCAGCAGCTTGGGTGGACACGGAGAGACCCAGTACTTC
TRBV30	-	TRBJ1-2	-	CAWSVQGRGSGYTF	TGTGCCTGGAGTGTACAGGGCCGAGGTTCTGGCTACACCTTC
TRBV6-5	-	TRBJ1-5	TRBD1	CASRNRGVNQPQHF	TGTGCCAGCAGGAACAGGGGAGTAAATCAGCCCCAGCATTTT
TRBV27	-	TRBJ2-7	-	CASSLNRDAYEQYF	TGTGCCAGCAGTTTAAACAGGGACGCCTACGAGCAGTACTTC
TRBV9	-	TRBJ2-1	-	CASSDSNEQFF	TGTGCCAGCAGCGACAGCAATGAGCAGTTCTTC
TRBV6-6	once	TRBJ2-3	-	CASSPQGLSTDTQYF	TGTGCCAGCAGCCCCCAGGGGTTAAGCACAGATACGCAGTATTTT
TRBV5-1	-	TRBJ1-2	-	CASSWGQITRANYGYTF	TGCGCCAGCAGCTGGGGGCAGATAACTCGAGCTAACTATGGCTACACCTTC
TRBV30	-	TRBJ1-1	TRBD1	CAWSPPGQGARVVF	TGTGCCTGGAGTCCACCGGGACAGGGGGCCCGAGTAGTATTT
TRBV30	-	TRBJ1-1	-	CAWSEGPPRTAFF	TGTGCCTGGAGTGAGGGGCCACCTCGGACGGCTTTCTTT
TRBV19	-	TRBJ1-2	TRBD1	CASSLNDRGRHRWGYTF	TGTGCCAGTAGTCTCAACGACAGGGGTCGGCATCGATGGGGCTACACCTTC
TRBV25-1	once	TRBJ1-2	-	CASSEPGGTYGYTF	TGTGCCAGCAGTGAGCCAGGAGGGACCTATGGCTACACCTTC
TRBV28	-	TRBJ1-2	-	CASRPFLGLGYGYTF	TGTGCCAGCAGGCCCTTCTTGGGACTCGGCTATGGCTACACCTTC
TRBV19	-	TRBJ2-1	-	CASSIQRAGNEQFF	TGTGCCAGTAGTATCCAGCGGGCCGGCAATGAGCAGTTCTTC
TRBV2	few	TRBJ1-4	TRBD1	CASSDPAGGGEKLFF	TGTGCCAGCAGTGACCCCGCAGGGGGCGGTGAAAAACTGTTTTTT
TRBV6-5	-	TRBJ2-7	TRBD1	CASSYAGQGSYEQYF	TGTGCCAGCAGTTACGCGGGACAGGGATCCTACGAGCAGTACTTC
TRBV7-6	-	TRBJ2-5	-	CASSLGLGGETQYF	TGTGCCAGCAGCTTAGGCCTCGGCGGGGAGACCCAGTACTTC
TRBV28	once	TRBJ1-5	TRBD1	CASSLPGTGNWPQHF	TGTGCCAGCAGTTTACCCGGGACAGGGAATTGGCCCCAGCATTTT
TRBV10-3	-	TRBJ1-3	-	CAISDAGAGNTIYF	TGTGCCATCAGTGATGCAGGGGCTGGAAACACCATATATTTT
TRBV5-1	-	TRBJ2-5	TRBD2	CASSSGGLAGRETQYF	TGCGCCAGCAGTTCCGGGGGACTAGCGGGACGGGAGACCCAGTACTTC
TRBV14	-	TRBJ2-7	-	CASSPGDTYEQYF	TGTGCCAGCAGCCCCGGGGACACCTACGAGCAGTACTTC
TRBV6-1	-	TRBJ1-6	-	CASSDPTAYNSPLHF	TGTGCCAGCAGTGACCCGACAGCCTATAATTCACCCCTCCACTTT
TRBV19	-	TRBJ1-5	-	CASSKGRGRGGNQPQHF	TGTGCCTCCTCGAAGGGGCGGGGGCGGGGGGGCAATCAGCCCCAGCATTTT
TRBV4-3	-	TRBJ1-2	-	CASSQKGVGYGYTF	TGCGCCAGCAGCCAAAAAGGGGTTGGCTATGGCTACACCTTC